This TCR beta chain was found in a study of response to subunit inactivated influenza vaccine. General study results and limits: Researchers suggested that each seasonal influenza vaccination recruits few new T cells.

Comment on this clonotype: Its antigen is unknown.

TCRdb used MiXCR to reprocess the RT-PCR reads, holding one entry per CDR3 protein. The sample carries approximately 500,000 distinct CDR3 sequences, less than 15% recorded once. This CDR3 contains 15 residues. CDR1 is MNHNS, CDR2 SASEGT, per germline. V lost 6 bases and J lost 4; bases outside the gene matches: 6. The J gene is TRBJ1-3, the V gene TRBV6-1, with 10 bases that match TRBD1. The input for sequencing was PBMCs from blood, taken about 11 days after vaccination. This receptor was identified in a man in his fifties who received an inactivated influenza vaccine. CDR3 amino acids: CASSRQGAGGNTIYF. CDR3 DNA sequence: TGTGCCAGCAGCAGACAGGGGGCAGGAGGAAACACCATATATTTT.